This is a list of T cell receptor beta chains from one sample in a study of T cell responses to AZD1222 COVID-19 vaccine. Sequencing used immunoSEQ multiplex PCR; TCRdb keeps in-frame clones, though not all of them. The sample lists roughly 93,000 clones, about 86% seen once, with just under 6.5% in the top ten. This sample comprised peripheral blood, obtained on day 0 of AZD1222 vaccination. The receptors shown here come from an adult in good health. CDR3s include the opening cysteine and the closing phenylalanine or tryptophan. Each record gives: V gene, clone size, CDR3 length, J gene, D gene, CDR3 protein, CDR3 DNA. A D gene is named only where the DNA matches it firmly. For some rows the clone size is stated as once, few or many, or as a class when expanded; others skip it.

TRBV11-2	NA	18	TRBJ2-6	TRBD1	CASSFRLSTGSGANVLTF	TGTGCCAGCAGCTTTAGATTATCGACAGGGTCTGGGGCCAACGTCCTGACTTTC
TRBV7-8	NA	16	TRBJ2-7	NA	CASSLASRAGHYEQYF	TGTGCCAGCAGCTTAGCGTCGAGAGCGGGTCATTACGAGCAGTACTTC
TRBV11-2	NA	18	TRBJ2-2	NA	CASSPQGGDSLYTGELFF	TGTGCCAGCAGCCCCCAAGGAGGAGACAGCTTGTACACCGGGGAGCTGTTTTTT
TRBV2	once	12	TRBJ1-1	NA	CASTIRDTEAFF	TGTGCCAGCACTATCAGAGACACTGAAGCTTTCTTT
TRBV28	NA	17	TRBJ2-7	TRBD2	CASSFRSSGNWAYEQYF	TGTGCCAGCAGTTTTCGGTCTAGCGGAAATTGGGCCTACGAGCAGTACTTC
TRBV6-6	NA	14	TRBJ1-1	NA	CASSHGRVNTEAFF	TGTGCCAGCAGTCATGGACGGGTGAACACTGAAGCTTTCTTT
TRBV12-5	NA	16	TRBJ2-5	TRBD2	CASGPGLAGGGETQYF	TGTGCTAGTGGCCCCGGACTAGCGGGAGGGGGGGAGACCCAGTACTTC
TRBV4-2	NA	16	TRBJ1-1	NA	CASSQDGEAPNTEAFF	TGTGCCAGCAGCCAAGATGGTGAAGCGCCGAACACTGAAGCTTTCTTT
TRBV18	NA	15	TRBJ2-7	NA	CASSILKGGPHEQYF	TGTGCCAGCTCAATTTTGAAGGGGGGGCCCCACGAGCAGTACTTC
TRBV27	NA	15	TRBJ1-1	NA	CASSSWGQVNTEAFF	TGTGCCAGCAGTTCATGGGGTCAGGTGAACACTGAAGCTTTCTTT
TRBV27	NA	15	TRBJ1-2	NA	CASSLYGQGNYGYTF	TGTGCCAGCAGTTTATACGGGCAGGGTAACTATGGCTACACCTTC
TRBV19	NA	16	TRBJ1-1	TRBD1	CASRKDRGLMDTEAFF	TGTGCCAGTAGAAAGGACAGGGGGCTAATGGATACTGAAGCTTTCTTT
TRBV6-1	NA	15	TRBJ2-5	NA	CASSEHMEGLETQYF	TGTGCCAGCAGTGAACACATGGAAGGGCTGGAGACCCAGTACTTC
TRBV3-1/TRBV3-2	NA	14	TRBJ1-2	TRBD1	CASSGGGFNYGYTF	TGTGCCAGCAGCGGAGGGGGCTTTAACTATGGCTACACCTTC
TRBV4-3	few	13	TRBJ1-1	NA	CASSQDGRRQAFF	TGCGCCAGCAGCCAAGATGGCCGGCGTCAGGCTTTCTTT
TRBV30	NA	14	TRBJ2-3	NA	CAWNGGRLTDTQYF	TGTGCCTGGAACGGGGGCCGCCTCACAGATACGCAGTATTTT
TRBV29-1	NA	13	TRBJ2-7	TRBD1	CSVRQGARYEQYF	TGCAGCGTGAGACAGGGGGCGCGATACGAGCAGTACTTC
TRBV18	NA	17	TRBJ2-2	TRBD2	CASSRTSGRTNTGELFF	TGTGCCAGCTCAAGGACTAGCGGGAGAACAAACACCGGGGAGCTGTTTTTT
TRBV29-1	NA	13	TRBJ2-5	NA	CSVAVRNQETQYF	TGCAGCGTTGCGGTACGGAACCAAGAGACCCAGTACTTC
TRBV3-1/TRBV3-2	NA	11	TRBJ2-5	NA	CASSQAETQYF	TGTGCCAGCAGCCAAGCAGAGACCCAGTACTTC